The rows below give T cell receptor beta chains drawn from one sample of a study of cytomegalovirus exposure and HLA in healthy donors. Sequencing used immunoSEQ multiplex PCR; TCRdb keeps in-frame clones, though not all of them. Seen here are 150,000 or so clones, around 78% observed once, and the top ten hold over 2.5%. The material sequenced was PBMCs. The receptors originated from a man aged 40-49 years in good health and CMV-seropositive. Both conserved end residues are part of each CDR3. A D gene is named only where the DNA matches it firmly. Size values are once, few and many counts, or a class for expanded clones, and some rows have none.

DNA,CDR3,D,size,V,J
TGCGCCAGCAGCCTCCCCCTGGCGGAATCAGATACGCAGTATTTT,CASSLPLAESDTQYF,NA,NA,TRBV5-1,TRBJ2-3
TGTGCCTGGGCGGTTCACACTGAAGCTTTCTTT,CAWAVHTEAFF,NA,NA,TRBV30,TRBJ1-1
TGTGCCTGGAGTTTAGAGACACTTGAAGCTTTCTTT,CAWSLETLEAFF,NA,NA,TRBV30,TRBJ1-1
TGCGCCAGCAGCCCGGGTTCGGGAGGGGCAGATACGCAGTATTTT,CASSPGSGGADTQYF,TRBD2,NA,TRBV5-1,TRBJ2-3
TGTGCCAGTAGTCCACAGACCCCGACGGGCTACACCTTC,CASSPQTPTGYTF,NA,NA,TRBV19,TRBJ1-2
TGTGCCAGTAGTATAGGCCCAGCGGCCTACGAGCAGTACTTC,CASSIGPAAYEQYF,NA,NA,TRBV19,TRBJ2-7
TGTGCCTTCCGGGACAGGGGGAGGAACACTGAAGCTTTCTTT,CAFRDRGRNTEAFF,TRBD1,NA,TRBV30,TRBJ1-1
TGTGCCAGCAGGTTATCATTCGAAGCGGGAATAGCTAACTATGGCTACACCTTC,CASRLSFEAGIANYGYTF,NA,NA,TRBV27,TRBJ1-2
TGTGCCAGCAGCTTGGGGTGGGGCAATAACTATGGCTACACCTTC,CASSLGWGNNYGYTF,NA,NA,TRBV5-5,TRBJ1-2
TGTGCCAGCTCACTGGGGGGGGGCGTCAATCAGCCCCAGCATTTT,CASSLGGGVNQPQHF,NA,few,TRBV18,TRBJ1-5
TGTGCCAGCAGCTTCGGGGGGATTAACAATGAGCAGTTCTTC,CASSFGGINNEQFF,TRBD2,NA,TRBV5-5,TRBJ2-1
TGCGCCAGCAGACCCGAAAGGGGGCCATACGAGCAGTACTTC,CASRPERGPYEQYF,TRBD1,NA,TRBV5-1,TRBJ2-7
TGCAGCGTTGCCGTCAATCAGGGCTACACCTTC,CSVAVNQGYTF,NA,NA,TRBV29-1,TRBJ1-2
TGTGCCAGCAGCTTAGTGCGGGGTCGGAGAACTGAAGCTTTCTTT,CASSLVRGRRTEAFF,NA,NA,TRBV11-2,TRBJ1-1
TGTGCCAGCAGCACACTACAGGGGTTAGGGGATGGCTACACCTTC,CASSTLQGLGDGYTF,TRBD1,NA,TRBV5-5,TRBJ1-2
TGTGCCAGCAGCTCGGGACTAGCGGCTGACAATGAGCAGTTCTTC,CASSSGLAADNEQFF,TRBD2,NA,TRBV7-9,TRBJ2-1
TGCGCCAGCAGTGTGGGGCGGGGAAGAACCTACAATGAGCAGTTCTTC,CASSVGRGRTYNEQFF,NA,NA,TRBV10-1,TRBJ2-1
TGTGCCAGCAAGGCACTAGCGGTAACGGGAGAGCAGTACTTC,CASKALAVTGEQYF,TRBD2,NA,TRBV27,TRBJ2-7
TGTGCCAGTAGTCCTCGGACAGGAAAACAGAACACCGGGGAGCTGTTTTTT,CASSPRTGKQNTGELFF,TRBD1,NA,TRBV19,TRBJ2-2
TGTTCCAGCAGGCCTGGACAGGGGAATCAGCCCCAGCATTTT,CSSRPGQGNQPQHF,TRBD1,NA,TRBV7-9,TRBJ1-5
TGTGCCTGGACGGGGGGGCTCAATTCACCCCTCCACTTT,CAWTGGLNSPLHF,NA,NA,TRBV30,TRBJ1-6